This T cell receptor (beta chain) was sequenced in a study of T-cell memory formation after mild COVID-19. The V segment lost 2 bases and the J segment 5 bases; nucleotides outside the gene matches: 5. The CDR3 has 15 amino acids. Germline V lookup: CDR1 SGHVS, CDR2 FNYEAQ. One entry per CDR3 protein results from TCRdb running MiXCR on the 5' RACE reads. The sample carries about 400,000 distinct CDR3 sequences, under 25% recorded once. The sequence came from an adult woman who had mild COVID-19 (a few samples of this study predate the infection). Cell type and time point are not known. The specimen was PBMCs or a T cell subset sorted from them (not recorded which). This chain connects TRBV7-6 to TRBJ2-5; TRBD1 aligns across 10 bases. The chain's CDR3 is CASSLRQGAGETQYF. In DNA, the CDR3 is TGTGCCAGCAGCTTAAGACAGGGGGCTGGGGAGACCCAGTACTTC.